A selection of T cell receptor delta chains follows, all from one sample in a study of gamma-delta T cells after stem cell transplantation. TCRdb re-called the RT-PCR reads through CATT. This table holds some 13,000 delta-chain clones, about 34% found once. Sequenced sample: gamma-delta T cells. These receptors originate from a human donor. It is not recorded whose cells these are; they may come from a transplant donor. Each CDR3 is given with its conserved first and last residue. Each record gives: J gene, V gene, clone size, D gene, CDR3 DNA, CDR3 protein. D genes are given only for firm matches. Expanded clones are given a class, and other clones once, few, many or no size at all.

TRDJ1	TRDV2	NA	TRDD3	TGTGCCCGTGACACCGGTGGTGGGGGATACCCACACACCGATAAACTCATCTTT	CARDTGGGGYPHTDKLIF
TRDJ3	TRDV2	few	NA	TGTGCCTGTGACACCGGGTGGGGAGCGGCCTGGGACACCCGACAGATGTTTTTC	CACDTGWGAAWDTRQMFF
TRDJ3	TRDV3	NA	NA	TGTGCCTTGGAAGGGGGTGGATCCTGGGACACCCGACAGATGTTTTTC	CALEGGGSWDTRQMFF
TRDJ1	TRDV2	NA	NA	TGTGCCTGTGACACCGATAAACTCATCTTT	CACDTDKLIF
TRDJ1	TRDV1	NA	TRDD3	TGTGCTCTTGGGGAAAGTGGGATTTGCCGTCTGGGGGATACGCGCGTAGGGACCGATAAACTCATCTTT	CALGESGICRLGDTRVGTDKLIF
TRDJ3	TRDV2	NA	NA	TGTGCCTGTGACACCTTACTGGGAAGGTGGGACACCCGACAGATGTTTTTC	CACDTLLGRWDTRQMFF
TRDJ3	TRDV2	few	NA	TGTGCCTGTGACCGGGGGACCAGCTCCTGGGACACCCGACAGATGTTTTTC	CACDRGTSSWDTRQMFF
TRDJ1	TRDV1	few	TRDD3	TGTGCTCTTGGGGACTGGGCCCTACCCTGGGGGTTACACACCGATAAACTCATCTTT	CALGDWALPWGLHTDKLIF
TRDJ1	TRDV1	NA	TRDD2	TGTGCTCTTGGGGAACTATCCCTCCTTCCTACCCTACTGGGAGCCCTTGCATACACCGATAAACTCATCTTT	CALGELSLLPTLLGALAYTDKLIF
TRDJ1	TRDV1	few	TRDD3	TGTGCTCTTGAACCTGGTGCTTCCCCACCAATTCCCTGGGGGATACGATTCATATCCACCGATAAACTCATCTTT	CALEPGASPPIPWGIRFISTDKLIF
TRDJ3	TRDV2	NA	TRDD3	TGTGCCTGTGATGTTACTGGGGGATGGATCTCCTGGGACACCCGACAGATGTTTTTC	CACDVTGGWISWDTRQMFF
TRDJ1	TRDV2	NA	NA	TGTGCCTGTGTCGTCGGTGGGGTACTCATCTTT	CACVVGGVLIF
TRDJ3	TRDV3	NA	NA	TGTGCCTTGTCCTACTGGGACACCCGACAGATGTTTTTC	CALSYWDTRQMFF
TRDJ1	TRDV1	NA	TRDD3	TGTGCTCTAAAAGGGTACTCGTACTGGGGGACGTACACCGATAAACTCATCTTT	CALKGYSYWGTYTDKLIF
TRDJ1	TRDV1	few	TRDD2	TGTGCTCTTGGGGAAAATTCCTTCCTTCCTGGTACGGCGAGAAGCCCATACACCGATAAACTCATCTTT	CALGENSFLPGTARSPYTDKLIF
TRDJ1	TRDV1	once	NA	TGTGCTATTGTGGACAGCACCTCCTCAAACTGGGAGTACACCGATAAACTCATCTTT	CAIVDSTSSNWEYTDKLIF
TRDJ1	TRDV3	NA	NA	TGTGCCTTTCGAGGGCGAGCACAACCTCCCAGCACGGGGGATAAACTCATCTTT	CAFRGRAQPPSTGDKLIF
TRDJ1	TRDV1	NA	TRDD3	TGTGCTCTTGGGGAAGATCGCTCGTACTGGGGGATAGGCACCGATAAACTCATCTTT	CALGEDRSYWGIGTDKLIF
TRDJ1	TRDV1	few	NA	TGTGCTCTTGGGGAAAAGGGAAGGGGGCTTAACACCGATAAACTCATCTTT	CALGEKGRGLNTDKLIF
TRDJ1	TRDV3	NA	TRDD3	TGTGCCTCCTCCAAACCAACTCTAAGTGAGTACTGGGGGATACCGGTCACCGATAAACTCATCTTT	CASSKPTLSEYWGIPVTDKLIF
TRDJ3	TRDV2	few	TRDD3	TGTGCCTGTGACACTGTACTGGGGGGCTTCTCCTGGGACACCCGACAGATGTTTTTC	CACDTVLGGFSWDTRQMFF
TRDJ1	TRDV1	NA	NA	TGTGCTCTTGGGGGATCGGGGGGGGGAGACACCGATAAACTCATCTTT	CALGGSGGGDTDKLIF
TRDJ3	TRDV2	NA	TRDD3	TGTGCCTGTGACACCGGGGGATCCCACTCCTTGGACACCCGACAGATGTTTTTC	CACDTGGSHSLDTRQMFF
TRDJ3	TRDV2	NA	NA	TGTGCCTGTGACACCATCCTAGTGTCCTGGGACACCCGACAGATGTTTTTC	CACDTILVSWDTRQMFF
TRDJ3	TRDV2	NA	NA	TGTGCCTGTGACACCGGGGGTCCCCCAGGCTCCTGGGACACCCGACAGATGTTTTTC	CACDTGGPPGSWDTRQMFF
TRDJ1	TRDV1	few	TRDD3	TGTGCTCTTGGGCTAGGGGCTCCCTACAGGCCGACTGGGGGATACGCGACCGATAAACTCATCTTT	CALGLGAPYRPTGGYATDKLIF